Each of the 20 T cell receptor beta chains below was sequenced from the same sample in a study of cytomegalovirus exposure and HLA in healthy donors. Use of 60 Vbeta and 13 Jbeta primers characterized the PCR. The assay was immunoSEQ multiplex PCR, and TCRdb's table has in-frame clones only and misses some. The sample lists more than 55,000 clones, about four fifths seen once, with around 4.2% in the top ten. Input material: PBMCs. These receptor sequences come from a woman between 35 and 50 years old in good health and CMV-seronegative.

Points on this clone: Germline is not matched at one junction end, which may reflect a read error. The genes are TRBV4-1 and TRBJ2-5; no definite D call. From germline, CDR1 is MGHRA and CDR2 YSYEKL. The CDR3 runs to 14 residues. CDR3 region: CASSQKQLQDTQYF. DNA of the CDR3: TGCGCCAGCAGCCAAAAACAGCTTCAAGACACCCAGTACTTC.

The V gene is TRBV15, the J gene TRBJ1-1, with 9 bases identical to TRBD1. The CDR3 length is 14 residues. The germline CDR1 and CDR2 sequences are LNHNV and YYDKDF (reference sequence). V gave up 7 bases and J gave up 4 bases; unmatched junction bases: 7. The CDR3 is CATKFDRGSTEAFF. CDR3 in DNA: TGTGCCACCAAATTTGACAGGGGGAGCACTGAAGCTTTCTTT.

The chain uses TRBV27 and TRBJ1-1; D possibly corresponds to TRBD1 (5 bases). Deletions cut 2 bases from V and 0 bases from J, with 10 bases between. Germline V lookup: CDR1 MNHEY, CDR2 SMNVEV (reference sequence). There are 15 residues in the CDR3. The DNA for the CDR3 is TGTGCCAGCAGTTTAGGGGGACTCATGAACACTGAAGCTTTCTTT. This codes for CASSLGGLMNTEAFF.

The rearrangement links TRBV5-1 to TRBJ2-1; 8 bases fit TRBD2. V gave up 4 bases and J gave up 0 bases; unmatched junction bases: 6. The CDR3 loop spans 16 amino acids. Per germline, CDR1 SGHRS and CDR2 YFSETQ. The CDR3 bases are TGCGCCAGCAGCCTTATCAGCGGGAGCTCCTACAATGAGCAGTTCTTC. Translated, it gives CASSLISGSSYNEQFF.

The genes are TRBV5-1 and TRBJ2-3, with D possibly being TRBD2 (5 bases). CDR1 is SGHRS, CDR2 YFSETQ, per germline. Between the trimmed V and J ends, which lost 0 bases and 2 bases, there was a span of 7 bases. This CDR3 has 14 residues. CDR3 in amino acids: CASSLGGYTDTQYF. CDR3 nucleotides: TGCGCCAGCAGCTTGGGCGGGTACACAGATACGCAGTATTTT.

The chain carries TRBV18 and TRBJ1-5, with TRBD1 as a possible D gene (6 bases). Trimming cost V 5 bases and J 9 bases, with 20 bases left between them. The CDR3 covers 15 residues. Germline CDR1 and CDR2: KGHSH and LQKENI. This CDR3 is CASSTGGAGASPQHF. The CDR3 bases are TGTGCCAGCTCAACGGGGGGGGCAGGGGCGTCGCCCCAGCATTTT.

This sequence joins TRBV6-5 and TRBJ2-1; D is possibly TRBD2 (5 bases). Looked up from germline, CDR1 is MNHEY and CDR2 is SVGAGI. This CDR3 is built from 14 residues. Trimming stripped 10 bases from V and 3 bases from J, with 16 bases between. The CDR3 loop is CATRSGGVYNEQFF. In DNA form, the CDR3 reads TGTGCCACAAGATCCGGAGGAGTCTACAATGAGCAGTTCTTC.

In nucleotides, the CDR3 is TGTGCCAGTAGTACGGGACAGGTATACAATGAGCAGTTCTTC. Its protein product is CASSTGQVYNEQFF. The chain links TRBV6-6 to TRBJ2-1; TRBD1 aligns across 8 bases. The CDR3 is 14 residues long. V trimming: 9 bases; J trimming: 4 bases; junction bases outside the gene matches: 8. Per germline, CDR1 MNHNY and CDR2 SVGAGI (reference sequence).

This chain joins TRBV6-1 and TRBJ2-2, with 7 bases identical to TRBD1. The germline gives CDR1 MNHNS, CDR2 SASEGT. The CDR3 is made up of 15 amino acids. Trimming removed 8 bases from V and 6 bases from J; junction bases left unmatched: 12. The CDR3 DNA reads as TGTGCCAGCGGAGATAGGGCAGGGACAGCCGGGGAGCTGTTTTTT. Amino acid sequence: CASGDRAGTAGELFF.

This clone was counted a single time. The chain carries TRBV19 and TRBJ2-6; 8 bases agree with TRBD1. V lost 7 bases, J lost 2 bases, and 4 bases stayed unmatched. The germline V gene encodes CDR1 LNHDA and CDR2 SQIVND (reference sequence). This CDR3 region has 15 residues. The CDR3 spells CASNTGGTGANVLTF. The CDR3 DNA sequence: TGTGCCAGTAACACAGGGGGTACTGGGGCCAACGTCCTGACTTTC.

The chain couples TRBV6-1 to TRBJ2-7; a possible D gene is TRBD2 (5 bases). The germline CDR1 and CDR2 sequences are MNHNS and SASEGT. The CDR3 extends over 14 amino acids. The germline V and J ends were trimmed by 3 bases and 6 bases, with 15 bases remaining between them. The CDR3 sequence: CASSDWGRRIEQYF. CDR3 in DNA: TGTGCCAGCAGTGATTGGGGAAGGAGGATCGAGCAGTACTTC.

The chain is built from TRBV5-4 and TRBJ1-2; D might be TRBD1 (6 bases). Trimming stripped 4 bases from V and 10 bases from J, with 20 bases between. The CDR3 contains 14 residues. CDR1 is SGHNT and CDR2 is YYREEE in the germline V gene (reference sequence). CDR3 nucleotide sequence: TGTGCCAGCAGCCCAATGGGGAGTCCAGGGGTCTACACCTTC. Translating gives CASSPMGSPGVYTF.

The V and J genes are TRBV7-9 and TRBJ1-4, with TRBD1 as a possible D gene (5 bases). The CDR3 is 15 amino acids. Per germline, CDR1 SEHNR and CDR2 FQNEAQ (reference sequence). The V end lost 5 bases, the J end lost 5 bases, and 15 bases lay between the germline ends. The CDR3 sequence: CASSPGDASNEKLFF. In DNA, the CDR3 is TGTGCCAGCAGCCCGGGGGACGCATCGAATGAAAAACTGTTTTTT.

CDR3 sequence reads: CASSVSGTMNTGELFF. In DNA form, the CDR3 reads TGTGCCAGCAGTGTCTCCGGGACAATGAACACCGGGGAGCTGTTTTTT. This chain links TRBV25-1 with TRBJ2-2; TRBD1 is a possible D gene (6 bases). CDR1 and CDR2 from the germline V gene are MGHDK and SYGVNS. The V end was cut by 4 bases, the J end by 1 base, with 13 bases between. The CDR3 consists of 16 residues.

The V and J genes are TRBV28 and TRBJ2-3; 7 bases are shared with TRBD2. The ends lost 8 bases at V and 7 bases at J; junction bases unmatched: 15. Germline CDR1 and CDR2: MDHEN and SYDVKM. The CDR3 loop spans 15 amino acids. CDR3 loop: CASASMASGANTQYF. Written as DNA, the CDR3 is TGTGCCAGCGCTTCCATGGCGAGCGGGGCAAATACGCAGTATTTT.

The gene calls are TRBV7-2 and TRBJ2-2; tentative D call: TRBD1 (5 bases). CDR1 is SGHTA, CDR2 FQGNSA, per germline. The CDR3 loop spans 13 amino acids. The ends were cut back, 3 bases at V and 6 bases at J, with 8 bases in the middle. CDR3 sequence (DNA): TGTGCCAGCAGCTTTTCAGGGCCCGGGGAGCTGTTTTTT. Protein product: CASSFSGPGELFF.

The CDR3 DNA reads TGTGCCAGCAGCTTGGGTGGACTAGCGGACAATGAGCAGTTCTTC. Its protein is CASSLGGLADNEQFF. The gene calls are TRBV5-4 and TRBJ2-1, with 10 bases fitting TRBD2. Trimming cost V 0 bases and J 5 bases; bases outside gene matches: 2. Germline V gene sequence: CDR1 SGHNT, CDR2 YYREEE (reference sequence). CDR3 length: 15 residues. Full variable domain (rest looked up from reference TRBV5-4 and TRBJ2-1): ETGVTQSPTHLIKTRGQQVTLRCSSQSGHNTVSWYQQALGQGPQFIFQYYREEENGRGNFPPRFSGLQFPNYSSELNVNALELDDSALYLCASSLGGLADNEQFFGPGTRLTVL.

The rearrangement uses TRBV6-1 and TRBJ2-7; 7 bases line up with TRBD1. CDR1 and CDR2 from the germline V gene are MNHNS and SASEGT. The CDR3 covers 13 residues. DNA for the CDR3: TGTGCGCACCGGACAGGCTCCCGAGGGGAGCAGTACTTC. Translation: CAHRTGSRGEQYF.

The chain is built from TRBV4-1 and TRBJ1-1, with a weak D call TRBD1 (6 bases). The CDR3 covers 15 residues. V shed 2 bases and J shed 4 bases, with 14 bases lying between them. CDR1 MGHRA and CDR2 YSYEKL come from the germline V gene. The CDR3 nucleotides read TGCGCCAGCAGCCAACCAACAAGGGGGGGCACTGAAGCTTTCTTT. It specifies CASSQPTRGGTEAFF.

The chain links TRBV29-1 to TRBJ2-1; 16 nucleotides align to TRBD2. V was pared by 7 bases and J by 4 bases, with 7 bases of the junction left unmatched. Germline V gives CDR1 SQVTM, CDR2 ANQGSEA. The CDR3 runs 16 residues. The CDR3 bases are TGCAGCGCTGCGGGGACTAGCGGGAGGGTTTACAATGAGCAGTTCTTC. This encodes CSAAGTSGRVYNEQFF.